This T cell receptor beta chain was captured in a study of molecular identifiers for immune sequencing clone quantification. A note on this clonotype: Its antigen is not identified. One end of the junction does not line up with germline, which may come from a read error.

Study findings and constraints: Under 1% of molecules in naive cells, but over 97% of effector molecules, belonged to clones above 20 RNA copies. Spiked Jurkat TCR RNA from one cell was reportedly detectable among over 800,000 naive cells.

Bulk libraries came from a prior protocol with listed TCR primers. TCRdb passed the PCR reads through MiXCR, listing each CDR3 protein once. The data show 100,000 or so distinct CDR3 sequences, about a third seen once. The CDR3 is made up of 13 amino acids. The V gene's germline CDR1 is SGHDT and CDR2 YYEEEE. The J gene is TRBJ2-7, the V gene TRBV5-6; D remains unclear. The sequenced sample was naive CD8+ T cells from blood, with Jurkat cell RNA spiked in. The subset is: FACS-sorted CD8+CD4-CCR7+CD45RA+ naive T cells. The clonotype comes from a human donor in good health. Some libraries in this study had Jurkat cell RNA spiked in. The CDR3 DNA reads TGTGCCAGCAGCTTGGGCGGCTCCTACGGGCAGTACTTC. Translating it yields CASSLGGSYGQYF.